This entry lists 2 T cell receptor beta chains sequenced from one sample in a study of blood T cell repertoires in COVID-19. Only in-frame clones appear in the TCRdb table, and some are missing; sequencing was by immunoSEQ multiplex PCR. There are some 220,000 clones in the sample; roughly 85% occur only once, and less than 15% lies in the top ten. Sequences were obtained from peripheral blood. The receptor source for this set is a woman aged 18-35 years who had recovered from COVID-19.

The chain joins TRBV11-2 to TRBJ2-3, with 7 bases matching TRBD1. V was pared by 4 bases and J by 6 bases, with 7 bases of the junction left unmatched. CDR1 and CDR2 from the germline V gene are SGHAT and FQNNGV. The CDR3 is 14 residues long. CDR3 residues: CASSSQGLRDTQYF. CDR3 DNA sequence: TGTGCCAGCAGCTCACAGGGGTTAAGGGATACGCAGTATTTT. Complete variable domain (other parts from reference TRBV11-2 and TRBJ2-3): EAGVAQSPRYKIIEKRQSVAFWCNPISGHATLYWYQQILGQGPKLLIQFQNNGVVDDSQLPKDRFSAERLKGVDSTLKIQPAKLEDSAVYLCASSSQGLRDTQYFGPGTRLTVL.

This clone was seen once. This chain uses TRBV27 with TRBJ1-1; 10 positions agree with TRBD1. The length of the CDR3 is 16 residues. Looked up from germline, CDR1 is MNHEY and CDR2 is SMNVEV (reference sequence). V dropped 5 bases and J dropped 4; count of bases not matched to a gene: 10. CDR3 sequence (DNA): TGTGCCAGCAGTGCGCCGGGACAGGGGACTCCCACTGAAGCTTTCTTT. It encodes CASSAPGQGTPTEAFF.